A single sample is the source of the 28 T cell receptor beta chains below, sequenced in a study of vaccination and CD4 T cells after COVID-19. Indicated treatment: roughly 10-day PBMC culture with coronavirus spike peptide pools or control peptides (ViraFEST assay). Scientists ran DNA taken from cultured CD4+ T cells through the Oncomine TCR Beta short-read assay for sequencing. From the PCR reads, TCRdb called clonotypes with MiXCR, one entry per CDR3 protein. The sample lists around 13,000 distinct CDR3 sequences, roughly half occurring once. The antigens of these receptors remain unknown. Material: CD4+ T cells from blood, cultured in vitro. The source is a human donor who had recovered from COVID-19.

The chain has TRBV20-1 and TRBJ2-3, with TRBD1 as a possible D gene (9 bases). V was pared by 5 bases and J by 5 bases, with 26 bases between. This CDR3 is 17 amino acids long. CDR1 is DFQATT, CDR2 SNEGSKA, per germline (reference sequence). The CDR3 nucleotides are TGCAGTGCTGGGTCTGATAGCGGGACAGGGAATGGAGATACGCAGTATTTT. Residues: CSAGSDSGTGNGDTQYF.

V usage is TRBV30 and J usage is TRBJ1-5; TRBD1 is a possible D gene (5 bases). CDR1 is GTSNPN, CDR2 SVGIG, per germline (reference sequence). The CDR3 consists of 13 residues. V lost 4 bases and J 1 base, leaving 8 bases between the germline ends. The CDR3 sequence is CAWNRGSNQPQHF. DNA for the CDR3: TGTGCCTGGAATAGGGGAAGCAATCAGCCCCAGCATTTT.

The chain links TRBV7-2 to TRBJ2-5, with D unclear. The CDR3 contains 13 residues. The ends were cut back, 5 bases at V and 4 bases at J, with 11 bases in the middle. CDR1 SGHTA and CDR2 FQGNSA come from the germline V gene. This CDR3 reads CASSLDWLETQYF. The CDR3 DNA follows: TGTGCCAGCAGCCTTGACTGGCTAGAGACCCAGTACTTC.

The J gene is TRBJ1-5, the V gene TRBV6-1; 8 bases are a match to TRBD1. Trimming took 7 bases from V and 2 from J; bases not matched to a gene: 7. CDR1 is MNHNS, CDR2 SASEGT, per germline. CDR3 length: 15 amino acids. The CDR3 reads CASIQGAEGNQPQHF. CDR3 sequence (DNA): TGTGCCAGCATTCAGGGGGCAGAGGGCAATCAGCCCCAGCATTTT.

The V and J genes are TRBV20-1 and TRBJ2-3, with 7 bases that match TRBD1. This CDR3 has 12 residues. Germline V gene sequence: CDR1 DFQATT, CDR2 SNEGSKA (reference sequence). Trimming cost V 0 bases and J 10 bases; bases outside gene matches: 4. The CDR3 nucleotides are TGCAGTGCTAGAGATCCCGGGACAGCGCAGTATTTT. As protein: CSARDPGTAQYF.

The chain uses TRBV20-1 and TRBJ1-4; TRBD1 might be the D (6 bases). The CDR3 length is 13 residues. CDR1 and CDR2 from the germline V gene are DFQATT and SNEGSKA (reference sequence). V was trimmed by 6 bases and J by 10 bases, leaving 18 bases between them. CDR3 DNA: TGCAGTGCCCTCAGGACAGACGGCGGAAAACTGTTTTTT. It translates to CSALRTDGGKLFF.

The V gene is TRBV18, the J gene TRBJ1-5; no clear D. Trimming stripped 3 bases from V and 6 bases from J, with 12 bases between. CDR3 length: 14 amino acids. Germline V gene sequence: CDR1 KGHSH, CDR2 LQKENI. The CDR3 spells CASSPRSKIQPQHF. CDR3 DNA sequence: TGTGCCAGCTCACCTCGAAGTAAAATTCAGCCCCAGCATTTT.

This clonotype was seen only a few times. This chain connects TRBV7-2 to TRBJ2-7; D might be TRBD1 (5 bases). V was shortened by 1 base and J by 13 bases, with 11 bases between the two germline ends. The CDR3 covers 11 residues. CDR1 and CDR2 from the germline V gene are SGHTA and FQGNSA. The DNA for the CDR3 is TGTGCCAGCAGCTTAGAATACGACAGATACTTC. Translated: CASSLEYDRYF.

This chain links TRBV29-1 with TRBJ1-5; 8 bases are shared with TRBD1. Germline trimming cut 6 bases from V and 7 bases from J; bases unmatched to any gene: 8. CDR1 is SQVTM and CDR2 is ANQGSEA in the germline V gene. The CDR3 loop spans 13 amino acids. This chain's CDR3 is CSVRTGYGQPQHF. In nucleotides, the CDR3 is TGCAGCGTCCGGACAGGGTATGGGCAGCCCCAGCATTTT. Full variable domain (outside the CDR3, taken from reference TRBV29-1 and TRBJ1-5): SAVISQKPSRDICQRGTSLTIQCQVDSQVTMMFWYRQQPGQSLTLIATANQGSEATYESGFVIDKFPISRPNLTFSTLTVSNMSPEDSSIYLCSVRTGYGQPQHFGDGTRLSIL.

The CDR3 DNA follows: TGTGCCAGTAGTATGACAGGCCTGAACACTGAAGCTTTCTTT. Encoded protein: CASSMTGLNTEAFF. The J gene is TRBJ1-1, the V gene TRBV19; D perhaps matches TRBD1 (6 bases). From germline, CDR1 is LNHDA and CDR2 SQIVND (reference sequence). V was pared by 3 bases and J by 0 bases, with 8 bases between. The CDR3 contains 14 residues.

The rearrangement uses TRBV12-3 or TRBV12-4 and TRBJ1-2; 7 bases are a match to TRBD1. The length of the CDR3 is 14 residues. The V gene end was trimmed by 7 bases and the J gene end by 0 bases; junction bases not matched to a gene: 5. The CDR3 loop reads CASTDRAANYGYTF. The CDR3 DNA follows: TGTGCCAGCACAGACAGGGCCGCTAACTATGGCTACACCTTC.

Regarding this clonotype: At one boundary the junction diverges from the germline segment, which might be a read error. The genes are TRBV7-7 and TRBJ2-2; D unresolved. This CDR3 is built from 13 residues. The germline CDR1 and CDR2 sequences are SSHAT and FNYEAQ (reference sequence). DNA for the CDR3: TGTGCTAGCAGCTTAGGCGATACCGGGGAGCTGTTTTTT. Translating gives CASSLGDTGELFF.

This sequence joins TRBV30 and TRBJ1-1; D is unclear. Germline V gives CDR1 GTSNPN, CDR2 SVGIG (reference sequence). This CDR3 spans 14 amino acids. V lost 4 bases, J lost 3 bases, and 15 bases lay in between. The CDR3 region has the DNA TGTGCCTGGAAGAAACGGGCCAGCCACACTGAAGCTTTCTTT. Its translation: CAWKKRASHTEAFF.

This sequence joins TRBV2 and TRBJ1-5; D possibly corresponds to TRBD1 (5 bases). Trimming removed 8 bases at V and 6 bases at J, with 14 bases between. This CDR3 comprises 13 residues. Germline assignment: CDR1 SNHLY and CDR2 FYNNEI. CDR3 amino acids: CASGTGRGQPQHF. Here the CDR3 DNA reads TGTGCCAGCGGTACAGGTAGAGGTCAGCCCCAGCATTTT.

A single count supports this clonotype. The chain joins TRBV20-1 to TRBJ2-3; D is possibly TRBD2 (6 bases). From germline, CDR1 is DFQATT and CDR2 SNEGSKA (reference sequence). V was trimmed by 6 bases and J by 3 bases, leaving 16 bases between them. This CDR3 region has 14 residues. As DNA, the CDR3 is TGCAGTGCATCGTCGCGGGGTTTGACAGATACGCAGTATTTT. Protein product: CSASSRGLTDTQYF.

Here the CDR3 DNA reads TGCAGGCCCCCCTTCCCTCTCTATGGCTACACCTTC. Protein product: CRPPFPLYGYTF. The chain combines TRBV20-1 with TRBJ1-2; the D is unclear. Germline CDR1 is DFQATT and CDR2 is SNEGSKA (reference sequence). This CDR3 contains 12 residues.

This chain links TRBV7-9 with TRBJ1-5, with 10 bases matching TRBD1. Trimming took 6 bases from V and 6 from J; bases not matched to a gene: 14. Germline V gene data show CDR1 as SEHNR and CDR2 as FQNEAQ (reference sequence). The CDR3 has 17 residues. CDR3 region: CASSRGSSGTGAQPQHF. The CDR3 DNA reads as TGTGCCAGCAGTCGAGGGAGCTCCGGGACAGGGGCTCAGCCCCAGCATTTT.

The chain links TRBV7-2 to TRBJ2-7, with 9 bases identical to TRBD1. V lost 5 bases to trimming and J lost 5 bases; unmatched junction nucleotides: 7. CDR1 and CDR2 from the germline V gene are SGHTA and FQGNSA. This CDR3 has 14 amino acids. The CDR3 sequence: CASSPSRDRDEQYF. The CDR3 DNA sequence: TGTGCCAGCAGCCCCTCCCGGGACAGGGACGAGCAGTACTTC.

This chain uses TRBV20-1 with TRBJ2-3; D remains unclear. The V end lost 3 bases, the J end lost 2 bases, and 12 bases lay between the germline ends. Germline assignment: CDR1 DFQATT and CDR2 SNEGSKA (reference sequence). The CDR3 extends over 14 amino acids. This CDR3 is CSARVADSTDTQYF. The CDR3 DNA reads TGCAGTGCTAGGGTTGCAGACTCCACAGATACGCAGTATTTT.

This clonotype was seen a few times. J is TRBJ1-2 and V is TRBV7-8; D is unclear. Germline assignment: CDR1 SGHVS and CDR2 FQNEAQ. Trimming removed 5 bases from V and 4 bases from J, with 8 bases in between. The CDR3 totals 12 residues. The CDR3 bases are TGTGCCAGCAGCCAGACAAGCTATGGCTACACCTTC. Amino acid sequence: CASSQTSYGYTF.

This clonotype occurred a few times. The V call is TRBV7-9, the J call TRBJ1-4; the D gene is possibly TRBD1 (5 bases). The CDR3 sequence is 14 residues long. Germline-derived CDR1 and CDR2 are SEHNR and FQNEAQ (reference sequence). Trimming shortened V by 1 base and J by 8 bases, and 11 bases separated the two germline ends. The CDR3 loop reads CASSLVGTSEKLFF. The CDR3 nucleotides are TGTGCCAGCAGCTTAGTTGGGACGTCCGAAAAACTGTTTTTT.

The chain carries TRBV10-1 and TRBJ2-5; D is unclear. The ends were cut back, 0 bases at V and 13 bases at J, with 15 bases in the middle. Germline-derived CDR1 and CDR2 are WNHNN and SYGVQD (reference sequence). This CDR3 comprises 13 residues. CDR3 sequence (DNA): TGCGCCAGCAGTGAGTCGGGCAGCCCAGCTCGGTACTTC. This gives the protein CASSESGSPARYF.

The chain employs TRBV20-1 and TRBJ1-1; TRBD1 might be the D (6 bases). Germline values: CDR1 DFQATT, CDR2 SNEGSKA (reference sequence). V lost 1 base and J 4 bases, leaving 13 bases between the germline ends. This CDR3 is built from 14 residues. CDR3 region: CSARAGARGTEAFF. DNA for the CDR3: TGCAGTGCTAGAGCGGGGGCTAGGGGCACTGAAGCTTTCTTT.

This clonotype was counted between two and nine times. This rearrangement joins TRBV7-9 to TRBJ2-5; perhaps TRBD2 as D (6 bases). V lost 3 bases and J lost 5, with 16 bases in between. Germline V gene data show CDR1 as SEHNR and CDR2 as FQNEAQ (reference sequence). The CDR3 consists of 15 residues. The DNA of the CDR3 is TGTGCCAGCAGCTTGGCGGGACTTTCCTGGGAGACCCAGTACTTC. The encoded protein is CASSLAGLSWETQYF.

The sample holds a few counts of this clonotype. CDR3 sequence (DNA): TGTGCCAGCAGCTTAAGTCTTAACACCGGGGAGCTGTTTTTT. Its translation: CASSLSLNTGELFF. The chain joins TRBV7-8 to TRBJ2-2, with D unclear. There are 14 residues in the CDR3. Germline V lookup: CDR1 SGHVS, CDR2 FQNEAQ. Trimming cost V 2 bases and J 2 bases, with 6 bases left between them.

The chain joins TRBV7-6 to TRBJ2-2, with D tentatively TRBD2 (5 bases). CDR1 and CDR2 (germline): SGHVS, FNYEAQ. V was pared by 2 bases and J by 7 bases, with 11 bases between. This CDR3 spans 14 amino acids. DNA of the CDR3: TGTGCCAGCAGCTTAAGAGTCGGGATCGGGGAGCTGTTTTTT. Translating gives CASSLRVGIGELFF.

The rearrangement links TRBV24-1 to TRBJ2-5; 11 bases are a match to TRBD1. The CDR3 extends over 16 amino acids. Germline CDR1 is KGHDR and CDR2 is SFDVKD. The V gene end was trimmed by 2 bases and the J gene end by 4 bases; junction bases not matched to a gene: 5. The CDR3 DNA reads as TGTGCCACCAGTGATTGGGGACAGGGGGTTGGAGAGACCCAGTACTTC. Translating it yields CATSDWGQGVGETQYF.

V gene TRBV24-1 combines with J gene TRBJ2-1, with a weak D call TRBD1 (5 bases). CDR1 KGHDR and CDR2 SFDVKD come from the germline V gene. V shed 1 base and J shed 0 bases, with 9 bases lying between them. CDR3 length: 16 amino acids. The CDR3: CATSDLEGASYNEQFF. CDR3 in DNA: TGTGCCACCAGTGATTTAGAAGGGGCCTCCTACAATGAGCAGTTCTTC.